Below, 5 T cell receptor beta chains from the same sample are listed, as sequenced in a study of shared clonotypes between healthy human individuals. Produced via immunoSEQ multiplex PCR; TCRdb's table is partial and in-frame only. The sample holds more than 2 million clones; approximately 95% are singletons and the top ten take more than 0.1%. The sequencing input was naive CD4+ T cells sorted from blood. As to subset: CD45RA+ positively selected. All receptors derive from a man aged 18 to 29 in good health.

The gene calls are TRBV30 and TRBJ2-3; the match to TRBD2 covers 9 bases. The CDR3 loop spans 17 amino acids. Germline CDR1 GTSNPN, CDR2 SVGIG (reference sequence). After removal of 2 bases from V and 4 bases from J, the junction contained 13 bases not matched to a gene. In DNA form, the CDR3 reads TGTGCCTGGAGTACCTCTAGGACTAGCGTCTGGGCAGATACGCAGTATTTT. Translated, it gives CAWSTSRTSVWADTQYF.

This clone was picked up one time. CDR3 amino acids: CASSLTGTGGSYTF. The CDR3 nucleotides are TGTGCCAGCAGTTTAACCGGGACAGGGGGCTCCTACACCTTC. This chain uses TRBV28 with TRBJ1-2, with 12 bases fitting TRBD1. The CDR3 runs 14 residues. V lost 2 bases, J lost 10 bases, and 5 bases stayed unmatched. Germline loops: CDR1 MDHEN, CDR2 SYDVKM.

V gene TRBV4-3 combines with J gene TRBJ2-3; the match to TRBD2 covers 9 bases. Looked up from germline, CDR1 is LGHNA and CDR2 is YSLEER. This CDR3 is 18 amino acids long. V shed 0 bases, J shed 4 bases, and the junction held 11 bases outside the gene matches. Written as DNA, the CDR3 is TGCGCCAGCAGCCAAGAGCACTTGCCGAGGACTAGCGCAGATACGCAGTATTTT. It translates to CASSQEHLPRTSADTQYF.

Only one count was recorded for this clone. The chain employs TRBV7-9 and TRBJ1-3; D not certain. Germline CDR1 reads SEHNR; CDR2 reads FQNEAQ (reference sequence). Trimming stripped 3 bases from V and 0 bases from J, with 9 bases between. This CDR3 comprises 15 residues. CDR3 nucleotides: TGTGCCAGCAGCTTCTTCGGGAGCTCTGGAAACACCATATATTTT. Translated: CASSFFGSSGNTIYF.

The V call is TRBV7-9, the J call TRBJ1-3; 7 bases agree with TRBD1. This CDR3 has 15 residues. Germline V gene sequence: CDR1 SEHNR, CDR2 FQNEAQ (reference sequence). V shed 3 bases, J shed 2 bases, and the junction held 4 bases outside the gene matches. The chain's CDR3 is CASSFGDRPGNTIYF. The CDR3 nucleotides are TGTGCCAGCAGCTTCGGGGACAGACCTGGAAACACCATATATTTT.